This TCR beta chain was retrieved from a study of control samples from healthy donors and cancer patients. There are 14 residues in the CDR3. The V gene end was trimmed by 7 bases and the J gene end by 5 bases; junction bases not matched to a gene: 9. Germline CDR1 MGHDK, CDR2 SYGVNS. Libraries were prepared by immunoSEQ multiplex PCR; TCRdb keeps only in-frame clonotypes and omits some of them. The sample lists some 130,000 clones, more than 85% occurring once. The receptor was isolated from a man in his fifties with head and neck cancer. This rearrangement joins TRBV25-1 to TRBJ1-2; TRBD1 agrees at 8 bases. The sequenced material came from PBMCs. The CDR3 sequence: CASNEGRGQYGYTF. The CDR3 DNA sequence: TGTGCCAGCAATGAGGGCAGGGGGCAGTATGGCTACACCTTC.